These T cell receptor beta chains were read from a single sample in a study of blood T cells in healthy people across ages. TCRdb analysed the 5' RACE reads with MiXCR anew, one entry per CDR3 protein. The sample records around 800,000 distinct CDR3 sequences, about 26% being singletons. Another study also made use of these data, one on T cells of mothers and their children.

Input material: blood. The receptors here all came from a boy younger than 18 in good health. Both conserved end residues are part of each CDR3. Fields, in order: D gene, clone size, J gene, V gene, CDR3 DNA, CDR3 protein. D genes are given only for firm matches. The size entry is marked missing in some rows and otherwise reads once, few, many or a size class.

d_call: -
clone_size: few
j_call: TRBJ1-1
v_call: TRBV25-1
cdr3_nt: TGTGCCAGCAGTGAGCGCGGGGCACGCCTTTACACTGAAGCTTTCTTT
cdr3_aa: CASSERGARLYTEAFF

d_call: -
clone_size: -
j_call: TRBJ1-3
v_call: TRBV12-3/TRBV12-4
cdr3_nt: TGTGCCAGCAGTTCCGGGGGTGGAAACACCATATATTTT
cdr3_aa: CASSSGGGNTIYF

d_call: -
clone_size: -
j_call: TRBJ1-1
v_call: TRBV9
cdr3_nt: TGTGCCATCACCGGGCCTATGAACACTGAAGCTTTCTTT
cdr3_aa: CAITGPMNTEAFF

d_call: TRBD2
clone_size: few
j_call: TRBJ2-5
v_call: TRBV9
cdr3_nt: TGTGCCAGCAGCGTGGCGACTAGCGGGGGAGAGACCCAGTACTTC
cdr3_aa: CASSVATSGGETQYF

d_call: -
clone_size: -
j_call: TRBJ2-1
v_call: TRBV7-3
cdr3_nt: TGTGCCAGCAGCTTAAGTCGGAGTGAGCAGTTCTTC
cdr3_aa: CASSLSRSEQFF

d_call: -
clone_size: -
j_call: TRBJ1-3
v_call: TRBV6-6
cdr3_nt: TGTGCCAGCAGCCTCCTTGTCAGCTCTGGAAACACCATATATTTT
cdr3_aa: CASSLLVSSGNTIYF

d_call: TRBD2
clone_size: -
j_call: TRBJ2-1
v_call: TRBV3-1
cdr3_nt: TGTGCCAGCAGCCAAGAAGGGCTAGCGGGGAACAATGAGCAGTTCTTC
cdr3_aa: CASSQEGLAGNNEQFF

d_call: -
clone_size: -
j_call: TRBJ2-3
v_call: TRBV20-1
cdr3_nt: TGCAGTGCTAGATACAGCACAGATACGCAGTATTTT
cdr3_aa: CSARYSTDTQYF

d_call: -
clone_size: -
j_call: TRBJ1-4
v_call: TRBV3-1
cdr3_nt: TGTGCCAGCAGCCAAGCGGCGGTGGGAAGTGAAAAACTGTTTTTT
cdr3_aa: CASSQAAVGSEKLFF

d_call: -
clone_size: -
j_call: TRBJ2-3
v_call: TRBV25-1
cdr3_nt: TGTGCCAGCAGTGAATCTCAGGGGGGGGTAGATACGCAGTATTTT
cdr3_aa: CASSESQGGVDTQYF

d_call: -
clone_size: few
j_call: TRBJ1-4
v_call: TRBV11-2
cdr3_nt: TGTGCCAGCAGCTTAAATTCGGGGGCCGCGGAAAAACTGTTTTTT
cdr3_aa: CASSLNSGAAEKLFF

d_call: -
clone_size: -
j_call: TRBJ2-5
v_call: TRBV7-3
cdr3_nt: TGTGCCAGCAGCCCCCGGGGGGCTTTGACAGAGACCCAGTACTTC
cdr3_aa: CASSPRGALTETQYF

d_call: -
clone_size: -
j_call: TRBJ1-5
v_call: TRBV6-5
cdr3_nt: TGTGCCAGCGCGCCCGGAAGGCTCCGGAGGCCCCAGCATTTT
cdr3_aa: CASAPGRLRRPQHF

d_call: -
clone_size: few
j_call: TRBJ2-5
v_call: TRBV7-9
cdr3_nt: TGTGCCAGCAGCTTACAGCAGCGGAAGGGGCCGGAGACCCAGTACTTC
cdr3_aa: CASSLQQRKGPETQYF

d_call: -
clone_size: -
j_call: TRBJ1-4
v_call: TRBV2
cdr3_nt: TGTGCCAGCAGTGATGGCGGGGTGGCGAATGAAAAACTGTTTTTT
cdr3_aa: CASSDGGVANEKLFF

d_call: -
clone_size: -
j_call: TRBJ2-7
v_call: TRBV5-1
cdr3_nt: TGCGCCAGCAGCTCCCAGGACGAGCAGTACTTC
cdr3_aa: CASSSQDEQYF

d_call: -
clone_size: few
j_call: TRBJ2-5
v_call: TRBV12-3/TRBV12-4
cdr3_nt: TGTGCCAGCAGTATCCAGGGGGGAGCCCAAGAGACCCAGTACTTC
cdr3_aa: CASSIQGGAQETQYF

d_call: TRBD2
clone_size: -
j_call: TRBJ2-5
v_call: TRBV20-1
cdr3_nt: TGCAGTGCTAAACTAGCGGGGGGGCGGAGGACCCAGTACTTC
cdr3_aa: CSAKLAGGRRTQYF

d_call: -
clone_size: -
j_call: TRBJ1-4
v_call: TRBV20-1
cdr3_nt: TGCAGTGCTAGAGATGGGGGCGGTTGGGAAAAACTGTTTTTT
cdr3_aa: CSARDGGGWEKLFF

d_call: -
clone_size: few
j_call: TRBJ2-4
v_call: TRBV29-1
cdr3_nt: TGCAGCGTTGGAGTTCAGGGGATCCAGTACTTC
cdr3_aa: CSVGVQGIQYF

d_call: -
clone_size: few
j_call: TRBJ1-5
v_call: TRBV6-2/TRBV6-3
cdr3_nt: TGTGCCAGCAGTTACGACAGACGGAGCAATCAGCCCCAGCATTTT
cdr3_aa: CASSYDRRSNQPQHF

d_call: -
clone_size: -
j_call: TRBJ1-2
v_call: TRBV20-1
cdr3_nt: TGCAGTGCTACCCAGCGGGCCTATGGCTACACCTTC
cdr3_aa: CSATQRAYGYTF

d_call: -
clone_size: -
j_call: TRBJ2-3
v_call: TRBV18
cdr3_nt: TGTGCCAGCTCACCGGTGGATACGCAGTATTTT
cdr3_aa: CASSPVDTQYF

d_call: -
clone_size: -
j_call: TRBJ2-7
v_call: TRBV12-3/TRBV12-4
cdr3_nt: TGTGCCAGCAGTTTCTCCCACACATCTTTCTACGAGCAGTACTTC
cdr3_aa: CASSFSHTSFYEQYF

d_call: -
clone_size: -
j_call: TRBJ2-3
v_call: TRBV7-2
cdr3_nt: TGTGCCAGCAGCCCCCCGGGGGTTCGCAGTGCAGATACGCAGTATTTT
cdr3_aa: CASSPPGVRSADTQYF

d_call: -
clone_size: few
j_call: TRBJ1-2
v_call: TRBV6-1
cdr3_nt: TGTGCCAGCAGTGCCCTAGGGGGGCTTGGCTACACCTTC
cdr3_aa: CASSALGGLGYTF

d_call: -
clone_size: -
j_call: TRBJ1-2
v_call: TRBV28
cdr3_nt: TGTGCCAGCAGTTTAAGGGCAGTCTATGGCTACACCTTC
cdr3_aa: CASSLRAVYGYTF

d_call: -
clone_size: few
j_call: TRBJ1-3
v_call: TRBV10-3
cdr3_nt: TGTGCCATCGGTGCGCAGGGGAGAAACACCATATATTTT
cdr3_aa: CAIGAQGRNTIYF

d_call: TRBD2
clone_size: few
j_call: TRBJ2-5
v_call: TRBV2
cdr3_nt: TGTGCCAGCTCCGGGACTAGCGGTGGGGAGACCCAGTACTTC
cdr3_aa: CASSGTSGGETQYF

d_call: TRBD1
clone_size: many
j_call: TRBJ1-1
v_call: TRBV10-3
cdr3_nt: TGTGCCATCAGTGGGCCCACAGGGGACCGCAGGAACACTGAAGCTTTCTTT
cdr3_aa: CAISGPTGDRRNTEAFF

d_call: TRBD1
clone_size: -
j_call: TRBJ2-7
v_call: TRBV2
cdr3_nt: TGTGCCAGCATTCTTAGCCAGACAGGGGACTACGAGCAGTACTTC
cdr3_aa: CASILSQTGDYEQYF

d_call: -
clone_size: -
j_call: TRBJ1-4
v_call: TRBV5-5
cdr3_nt: TGTGCCAGCAGCCCGCTTGCCCCGTGGGGGAGGAATGAAAAACTGTTTTTT
cdr3_aa: CASSPLAPWGRNEKLFF

d_call: -
clone_size: few
j_call: TRBJ2-1
v_call: TRBV20-1
cdr3_nt: TGCAGTGCCCCCTTCGAAGGTGACGATGAGCAGTTCTTC
cdr3_aa: CSAPFEGDDEQFF

d_call: -
clone_size: -
j_call: TRBJ2-5
v_call: TRBV28
cdr3_nt: TGTGCCAGCAACGAGAGCGGATTCAAAGAGACCCAGTACTTC
cdr3_aa: CASNESGFKETQYF

d_call: -
clone_size: -
j_call: TRBJ1-2
v_call: TRBV29-1
cdr3_nt: TGCAGCGCTAACTTTAACTATGGCTACACCTTC
cdr3_aa: CSANFNYGYTF

d_call: -
clone_size: few
j_call: TRBJ2-6
v_call: TRBV9
cdr3_nt: TGTGCCAGCAGCGTACACTTCGCTGGGGCCAACGTCCTGACTTTC
cdr3_aa: CASSVHFAGANVLTF

d_call: -
clone_size: -
j_call: TRBJ2-5
v_call: TRBV7-2
cdr3_nt: TGTGCCAGCAGCTTATTCCGGGGGCCCCAAGAGACCCAGTACTTC
cdr3_aa: CASSLFRGPQETQYF

d_call: -
clone_size: -
j_call: TRBJ2-5
v_call: TRBV29-1
cdr3_nt: TGCAGCGTTGAGGCAGACAGGCGCCAAGAGACCCAGTACTTC
cdr3_aa: CSVEADRRQETQYF

d_call: -
clone_size: -
j_call: TRBJ2-2
v_call: TRBV9
cdr3_nt: TGTGCCAGCAGCGTAGGGTGGAAGAACACCGGGGAGCTGTTTTTT
cdr3_aa: CASSVGWKNTGELFF

d_call: TRBD1
clone_size: -
j_call: TRBJ1-5
v_call: TRBV3-1
cdr3_nt: TGTGCCAGCAGCCAAGATGGACAGGCCCAGCATTTT
cdr3_aa: CASSQDGQAQHF

d_call: TRBD1
clone_size: once
j_call: TRBJ1-6
v_call: TRBV19
cdr3_nt: TGTGCCAGTAGTATCCTTACAGGGGGGTATAATTCACCCCTCCACTTT
cdr3_aa: CASSILTGGYNSPLHF

d_call: TRBD2
clone_size: -
j_call: TRBJ2-3
v_call: TRBV10-3
cdr3_nt: TGTGCCATCAGTATACTAGCGGGGGGTTTCACAGATACGCAGTATTTT
cdr3_aa: CAISILAGGFTDTQYF

d_call: TRBD2
clone_size: -
j_call: TRBJ2-5
v_call: TRBV20-1
cdr3_nt: TGCAGTGCTAGTGATGTAGCGGGGGTTGGGAAGACCCAGTACTTC
cdr3_aa: CSASDVAGVGKTQYF

d_call: TRBD2
clone_size: -
j_call: TRBJ2-1
v_call: TRBV11-2
cdr3_nt: TGTGCCAGCAGCTTAGGACTAGCGGGGCACGAGCAGTTCTTC
cdr3_aa: CASSLGLAGHEQFF

d_call: -
clone_size: -
j_call: TRBJ2-1
v_call: TRBV9
cdr3_nt: TGTGCCAGCAGCGTAGACGCGGGGGCGGGCAATGAGCAGTTCTTC
cdr3_aa: CASSVDAGAGNEQFF

d_call: TRBD1
clone_size: -
j_call: TRBJ2-7
v_call: TRBV7-2
cdr3_nt: TGTGCCAGCAGCTTAGAGGGGACAGGGCGATCCTACGAGCAGTACTTC
cdr3_aa: CASSLEGTGRSYEQYF

d_call: -
clone_size: -
j_call: TRBJ2-2
v_call: TRBV29-1
cdr3_nt: TGCAGCGTTGAAGAAGTGGGCACCGGGGAGCTGTTTTTT
cdr3_aa: CSVEEVGTGELFF

d_call: -
clone_size: few
j_call: TRBJ2-5
v_call: TRBV9
cdr3_nt: TGTGCCAGCAGCGCCGGTGGACGGGACCCCGTGCTAGAGACCCAGTACTTC
cdr3_aa: CASSAGGRDPVLETQYF

d_call: TRBD2
clone_size: few
j_call: TRBJ2-5
v_call: TRBV7-6
cdr3_nt: TGTGCCAGCAGCCGTGAAGCGGGAGGGACTACGGCCCAGTACTTC
cdr3_aa: CASSREAGGTTAQYF